The TCR beta chain under discussion was sequenced for a study of regulatory T cells in long-lasting Graves disease. Study details: Persistent Graves' disease meant over 5 years of antithyroid drugs with positive TSH receptor antibodies. The study, taken as a whole, reports: Newly diagnosed Graves' patients exceeded persistent ones in TCR diversity. Authors noted too few samples as a limitation. The analysis examined peripheral blood only and excluded thyroid tissue.

TCR beta libraries were built with iRepertoire HTBI primers and Arm-PCR of CDR3 regions. TCRdb redid the calling of the multiplex PCR reads with MiXCR, one entry per CDR3 protein. The data contain 500,000 to 700,000 distinct CDR3 sequences, around 30% of them singletons. This clonotype was seen only a few times. The antigen is undetermined. Time point: persistent/refractory GD, antithyroid drugs over 5 years with positive TRAb. PBMCs were the source of the RNA used for TCR sequencing. The origin of this receptor is a female donor with Graves disease. The starting material was peripheral blood mononuclear cells (PBMCs), obtained when the disease was refractory, from a patient treated with antithyroid drugs.

The CDR3 bases are TGTGCCAGCAGTGTGGGGAGGTCCGGCTACACCTTC. Translation: CASSVGRSGYTF. The chain links TRBV6-2 or TRBV6-3 to TRBJ1-2; unclear D gene. The V gene lost 5 bases and the J gene lost 8 bases, with 12 bases spanning the gap. The germline gives CDR1 MNHEY, CDR2 SVGEGT. The CDR3 covers 12 residues.